The next 27 T cell receptor beta chains were all read from a single sample in a study of T cell responses to AZD1222 COVID-19 vaccine. Generated by immunoSEQ multiplex PCR, the TCRdb table keeps only in-frame clones and is missing some. The data contain 95,000 or so clones, nearly 90% of them singletons. The sequenced sample was peripheral blood, obtained on day 0 of AZD1222 vaccination. The receptors come from an adult in good health.

This chain links TRBV19 with TRBJ2-1; 7 bases fit TRBD1. This CDR3 region has 15 residues. V shed 4 bases, J shed 0 bases, and the junction held 3 bases outside the gene matches. The V gene's germline CDR1 is LNHDA and CDR2 SQIVND (reference sequence). CDR3 nucleotides: TGTGCCAGTAGTACCAGGGGGAACTCCTACAATGAGCAGTTCTTC. It encodes CASSTRGNSYNEQFF.

The chain has TRBV4-3 and TRBJ2-7; D is unresolved. Trimming took off 1 base at V and 0 bases at J, with 7 bases between the two ends. CDR1 and CDR2 from the germline V gene are LGHNA and YSLEER. CDR3 length: 14 residues. CDR3 nucleotide sequence: TGCGCCAGCAGCCAAGGGACCGTCTCCTACGAGCAGTACTTC. Translating it yields CASSQGTVSYEQYF.

The chain is built from TRBV5-1 and TRBJ2-5, with D unresolved. Looked up from germline, CDR1 is SGHRS and CDR2 is YFSETQ. The CDR3 covers 11 residues. V dropped 7 bases and J dropped 2 bases, with 6 bases sitting between them. The CDR3 sequence: CASAQQETQYF. CDR3 sequence (DNA): TGCGCCAGCGCCCAACAAGAGACCCAGTACTTC.

The chain is built from TRBV11-2 and TRBJ2-7; D could derive from TRBD1 or TRBD2 (6 bases each). CDR1 and CDR2 (germline): SGHAT, FQNNGV. V lost 5 bases and J lost 2, with 16 bases in between. The CDR3 is made up of 15 amino acids. CDR3 loop: CASSPQLGGTYEQYF. The CDR3 coding sequence is TGTGCCAGCAGCCCTCAACTGGGGGGCACCTACGAGCAGTACTTC.

V and J are TRBV24-1 and TRBJ2-5; no clear D gene. V dropped 1 base and J dropped 5 bases, with 7 bases sitting between them. Germline-derived CDR1 and CDR2 are KGHDR and SFDVKD. The CDR3 loop spans 13 amino acids. The CDR3 nucleotides read TGTGCCACCAGTGATTTTAGTGGGGAGACCCAGTACTTC. It translates to CATSDFSGETQYF.

This chain links TRBV7-2 with TRBJ2-2, with 7 bases lining up with TRBD1. The germline V gene has CDR1 SGHTA and CDR2 FQGNSA. J lost 0 bases, V lost 5 bases, and 6 bases had no gene match. The length of the CDR3 is 16 residues. The CDR3 reads CASSAADRSNTGELFF. As DNA, the CDR3 is TGTGCCAGCAGCGCCGCGGACAGGTCGAACACCGGGGAGCTGTTTTTT.

The V and J genes are TRBV2 and TRBJ2-7; D might be TRBD2 (5 bases). The CDR3 spans 15 residues. V gave up 0 bases and J gave up 7 bases, with 16 bases separating them. Germline V gene lookup returns CDR1 SNHLY and CDR2 FYNNEI. The CDR3 region is CASSEADWFTREQYF. The CDR3 DNA sequence: TGTGCCAGCAGTGAAGCGGACTGGTTCACGAGGGAGCAGTACTTC.

The chain links TRBV29-1 to TRBJ2-7; TRBD1 matches 7 bases. The V segment lost 4 bases and the J segment 5 bases; nucleotides outside the gene matches: 20. This CDR3 has 17 amino acids. The V gene's germline CDR1 is SQVTM and CDR2 ANQGSEA. CDR3 in DNA: TGCAGCGTTGCGAGACAGGGCGCCTCAGGGGTCCTCAACGAGCAGTACTTC. It codes for CSVARQGASGVLNEQYF.

The chain has TRBV27 and TRBJ1-5; no clear D. Between the trimmed V and J ends, which lost 6 bases and 6 bases, there was a span of 12 bases. The germline V gene has CDR1 MNHEY and CDR2 SMNVEV (reference sequence). CDR3 length equals 13 residues. The CDR3 spells CASSQSRLQPQHF. The CDR3, as DNA: TGTGCCAGCAGCCAGAGTCGGCTTCAGCCCCAGCATTTT.

V usage is TRBV9 and J usage is TRBJ2-3, with TRBD1 matching over 12 bases. V gave up 0 bases and J gave up 4 bases; unmatched junction bases: 3. Germline values: CDR1 SGDLS, CDR2 YYNGEE. This CDR3 spans 16 amino acids. CDR3 in amino acids: CASSVEGQGASDTQYF. CDR3 DNA: TGTGCCAGCAGCGTAGAGGGACAGGGGGCCTCAGATACGCAGTATTTT. Combining the CDR3 with reference TRBV9 and TRBJ2-3 gives the whole variable domain DSGVTQTPKHLITATGQRVTLRCSPRSGDLSVYWYQQSLDQGLQFLIQYYNGEERAKGNILERFSAQQFPDLHSELNLSSLELGDSALYFCASSVEGQGASDTQYFGPGTRLTVL.

J is TRBJ1-6 and V is TRBV30; D call uncertain. V gave up 0 bases and J gave up 8 bases, with 8 bases separating them. This CDR3 region has 13 residues. Looked up from germline, CDR1 is GTSNPN and CDR2 is SVGIG (reference sequence). In nucleotides, the CDR3 is TGTGCCTGGAGTGTACATATCGATTCACCCCTCCACTTT. Encoded protein: CAWSVHIDSPLHF.

V gene TRBV6-2 or TRBV6-3 combines with J gene TRBJ2-1; unclear D gene. Germline V gives CDR1 MNHEY, CDR2 SVGEGT. The CDR3 runs to 16 residues. Trimming cost V 0 bases and J 8 bases, with 17 bases left between them. CDR3 DNA: TGTGCCAGCAGTTACTCGAACTTCCCCCCTCTCGATGAGCAGTTCTTC. This sequence encodes CASSYSNFPPLDEQFF.

Here the CDR3 reads CASSQSHDNEQFF. Written as DNA, the CDR3 is TGCGCCAGCAGTCAATCGCACGACAATGAGCAGTTCTTC. The J gene is TRBJ2-1, the V gene TRBV23-1; no clear D. TRBV23-1 is noted as an ORF with a role that remains uncertain. This CDR3 spans 13 amino acids. V lost 0 bases to trimming and J lost 5 bases, with 5 bases between them.

The chain links TRBV28 to TRBJ1-2, with TRBD1 matching 10 bases. With 4 bases clipped from V and 8 bases from J, the junction kept 7 bases outside the gene matches. Germline lookup yields CDR1 MDHEN and CDR2 SYDVKM. The CDR3 totals 14 residues. CDR3 loop: CASSSTGQGNGYTF. CDR3 nucleotides: TGTGCCAGCAGTTCCACGGGACAGGGGAACGGCTACACCTTC.

The V call is TRBV12-3 or TRBV12-4, the J call TRBJ2-5; D is ambiguous. V lost 3 bases and J 0 bases, leaving 5 bases between the germline ends. The CDR3 runs 13 residues. CDR3 in DNA: TGTGCCAGCAGTTTTCAGGACCAAGAGACCCAGTACTTC. Residues: CASSFQDQETQYF.

This chain connects TRBV29-1 to TRBJ1-1; 9 nucleotides agree with TRBD1. Germline loops: CDR1 SQVTM, CDR2 ANQGSEA. The CDR3 consists of 15 residues. J lost 4 bases, V lost 5 bases, and 11 bases had no gene match. The chain's CDR3 is CSVSSLRDRATEAFF. The CDR3 bases are TGCAGCGTTTCTAGCCTCCGGGACAGGGCCACTGAAGCTTTCTTT.

The rearrangement links TRBV2 to TRBJ1-6; no reliable D call. The length of the CDR3 is 15 residues. The V and J ends lost 8 bases and 0 bases respectively, with 11 bases between them. The germline CDR1 and CDR2 sequences are SNHLY and FYNNEI. The CDR3 loop is CASLAADSYNSPLHF. Here the CDR3 DNA reads TGTGCCAGCTTGGCGGCCGACTCCTATAATTCACCCCTCCACTTT.

The chain combines TRBV5-1 with TRBJ1-1, with 12 nucleotides matching TRBD1. The germline V gene encodes CDR1 SGHRS and CDR2 YFSETQ. Trimming at V came to 3 bases and at J to 10 bases, leaving 10 bases not matched to a gene. The CDR3 has 15 residues. The CDR3 sequence: CASSSPGQGADLAFF. The DNA for the CDR3 is TGCGCCAGCAGCTCTCCGGGACAGGGGGCGGATTTAGCTTTCTTT.

The rearrangement links TRBV11-2 to TRBJ2-7, with 8 bases that match TRBD1. Trimming at V came to 5 bases and at J to 5 bases, leaving 11 bases not matched to a gene. CDR3 length equals 15 residues. Looked up from germline, CDR1 is SGHAT and CDR2 is FQNNGV. For the CDR3, the DNA is TGTGCCAGCAGCCTTCTCGGACAGGGTATCCACGAGCAGTACTTC. Its protein product is CASSLLGQGIHEQYF.

This sequence joins TRBV5-1 and TRBJ2-2, with D tentatively TRBD2 (7 bases). In germline, CDR1 is SGHRS, CDR2 YFSETQ. The CDR3 contains 17 residues. The V end lost 3 bases, the J end lost 0 bases, and 15 bases lay between the germline ends. CDR3 sequence reads: CASSSWGGSSNTGELFF. CDR3 nucleotides: TGCGCCAGCAGCTCGTGGGGGGGCAGCTCGAACACCGGGGAGCTGTTTTTT.

The J gene is TRBJ1-5, the V gene TRBV10-2; unclear D gene. Looked up from germline, CDR1 is WSHSY and CDR2 is SAAADI. The CDR3 has 12 amino acids. The V and J ends lost 0 bases and 7 bases respectively, with 4 bases between them. CDR3 sequence reads: CASSESYQPQHF. The CDR3 nucleotides read TGCGCCAGCAGTGAGTCATACCAGCCCCAGCATTTT.

The CDR3 sequence: CASSMTGFSYNEQFF. CDR3 bases: TGCGCCAGCAGCATGACAGGCTTCTCCTACAATGAGCAGTTCTTC. The V gene is TRBV5-1, the J gene TRBJ2-1; tentatively, D is TRBD1 (6 bases). CDR1 and CDR2 from the germline V gene are SGHRS and YFSETQ. The CDR3 totals 15 residues. V was cut by 4 bases and J by 0 bases, with 11 bases left in between. Looking up the rest from reference TRBV5-1 and TRBJ2-1 gives the full variable domain: KAGVTQTPRYLIKTRGQQVTLSCSPISGHRSVSWYQQTPGQGLQFLFEYFSETQRNKGNFPGRFSGRQFSNSRSEMNVSTLELGDSALYLCASSMTGFSYNEQFFGPGTRLTVL.

The genes are TRBV30 and TRBJ1-1; TRBD1 agrees at 8 bases. The CDR3 has 14 amino acids. Germline CDR1 reads GTSNPN; CDR2 reads SVGIG (reference sequence). J gave up 1 base and V 4 bases, and 5 bases lay outside the gene matches. CDR3 in amino acids: CAWTGGGWNTEAFF. The CDR3 DNA reads TGTGCCTGGACAGGGGGCGGTTGGAACACTGAAGCTTTCTTT.

The chain combines TRBV30 with TRBJ1-6; D unclear. In germline, CDR1 is GTSNPN, CDR2 SVGIG (reference sequence). CDR3 size: 13 residues. With 5 bases removed from V and 0 bases from J, the gap between germline ends came to 5 bases. CDR3 sequence reads: CAWESSYNSPLHF. The CDR3, as DNA: TGTGCCTGGGAAAGCTCCTATAATTCACCCCTCCACTTT.

The chain is built from TRBV4-2 and TRBJ1-6; a weak D match, TRBD1 (6 bases). CDR3 length: 17 amino acids. CDR1 and CDR2 (germline): LGHNA, YNFKEQ. Trimming left V 2 bases short and J 0 bases short, with 11 bases between. CDR3 nucleotides: TGTGCCAGCAGCCAAAGGTTAGGGGGCTCCTATAATTCACCCCTCCACTTT. Translated: CASSQRLGGSYNSPLHF.

The chain combines TRBV4-1 with TRBJ1-5, with a possible D match to TRBD1 (5 bases). Germline assignment: CDR1 MGHRA and CDR2 YSYEKL. CDR3 length: 13 amino acids. V was cut by 1 base and J by 5 bases, with 6 bases left in between. As DNA, the CDR3 is TGCGCCAGCAGCCAAGGAGGGGATCAGCCCCAGCATTTT. This codes for CASSQGGDQPQHF.

The chain couples TRBV7-2 to TRBJ1-2; perhaps TRBD1 as D (5 bases). There are 14 residues in the CDR3. From germline, CDR1 is SGHTA and CDR2 FQGNSA. Trimming took 4 bases from V and 4 from J, leaving 13 bases between them. As DNA, the CDR3 is TGTGCCAGCAGCTGGGAACGGGGCCTCTATGGCTACACCTTC. It specifies CASSWERGLYGYTF.